This T cell receptor (beta chain) was sequenced during a study of Ad26.COV2.S vaccination and SARS-CoV-2 variants. Turning to the study itself: Donor was one of the participants in the Ad26.COV2.S arm of the COV1001 trial. Intramuscular Ad26.COV2.S doses were given once or twice, 56 days apart.

The method was immunoSEQ multiplex PCR; TCRdb's version includes in-frame clones alone and lacks a portion of them. This table holds approximately 400,000 clones, about four fifths found once. This clone has only a few counts. Its antigen is as yet unknown. Study conclusions and caveats: Breadth measured for non-spike TCRs was similar across vaccine and placebo recipients. A substantial breadth of spike-specific CD8+ and CD4+ T cell responses after vaccination has been reported.

Treatment noted: around 19 received Ad26.COV2.S at low or high dose, single or two shots; about 5 received placebo; per-sample allocation not given. Collection of samples fell on day 63 after the first vaccine or placebo injection. Sequenced here: peripheral blood, sampled in a trial of Ad26.COV2.S vaccine versus placebo. The receptor's source is a person aged 18 to 59 who received the Ad26.COV2.S COVID-19 vaccine or a placebo.

Written as DNA, the CDR3 is TGTGCCAGCAGAGACAACGGCTTGACGACAGGGAGGGGAATCTATGGCTACACCTTC. Protein sequence: CASRDNGLTTGRGIYGYTF. The chain joins TRBV7-9 to TRBJ1-2, with 7 bases identical to TRBD1. The CDR3 length is 19 residues. Germline CDR1 is SEHNR and CDR2 is FQNEAQ (reference sequence). The trim removed 6 bases at V and 4 bases at J, leaving 23 bases unmatched.